These 23 T cell receptor beta chains were all obtained from the same sample, sequenced in a study of beta chain features in type 1 diabetes. No antigen has been assigned to these receptors. Study conclusions and caveats: In all four CD4+ subsets, TCRB CDR3 length was significantly, moderately reduced in type 1 diabetes.

Isolated RNA was reverse transcribed in full, so expressed TCRB transcripts were sequenced. Sequencing used immunoSEQ multiplex PCR; TCRdb keeps in-frame clones, though not all of them. This table has a few hundred thousand clones, 8.5% to 10% appearing once. The material sequenced was central memory CD4+ T cells from blood. Source of these receptors: a man aged 30 to 45 with type 1 diabetes.

This clone turned up a few times. This sequence joins TRBV5-1 and TRBJ2-3; TRBD1 aligns across 9 bases. Trimming at V came to 0 bases and at J to 1 base, leaving 12 bases not matched to a gene. CDR1 and CDR2 from the germline V gene are SGHRS and YFSETQ. The CDR3 is made up of 19 amino acids. The CDR3 region has the DNA TGCGCCAGCAGCTTGGCCGATCCAGGGACAGGGTGGGGCACAGATACGCAGTATTTT. It specifies CASSLADPGTGWGTDTQYF.

This clone was found a few times. The chain recombines TRBV6-1 with TRBJ1-1; D gene ambiguous. Deletions cut 5 bases from V and 2 bases from J, with 9 bases between. The CDR3 covers 13 residues. Looked up from germline, CDR1 is MNHNS and CDR2 is SASEGT. The DNA of the CDR3 is TGTGCCAGCAGTCCGAAGGGCAACACTGAAGCTTTCTTT. It codes for CASSPKGNTEAFF.

The table lists this clone with a few counts. The chain employs TRBV9 and TRBJ1-1; perhaps TRBD1 as D (5 bases). The CDR3 spans 13 residues. CDR1 is SGDLS and CDR2 is YYNGEE in the germline V gene. Between the trimmed V and J ends, which lost 4 bases and 4 bases, there was a span of 11 bases. The CDR3 nucleotides read TGTGCCAGCAGCACGACAGATGGCACTGAAGCTTTCTTT. Encoded protein: CASSTTDGTEAFF.

This clone turned up a few times. The V and J genes are TRBV25-1 and TRBJ2-3; D tentatively fits TRBD1 or TRBD2 (5 bases each). The CDR3 length is 13 residues. Per the germline V gene, CDR1 is MGHDK and CDR2 is SYGVNS. V lost 8 bases to trimming and J lost 7 bases, with 16 bases between them. The chain's CDR3 is CASQDSGLYTQYF. DNA for the CDR3: TGTGCCAGCCAAGACAGCGGTCTATATACGCAGTATTTT.

A word on this clone: Relative to the germline gene, one junction end is altered; a read error may explain this. The J gene is TRBJ2-3, the V gene TRBV29-1, with unresolved D. CDR1 is SQVTM and CDR2 is ANQGSEA in the germline V gene. The CDR3 has 10 residues. The CDR3 reads CSDRTNTQYF. The CDR3 region has the DNA TGCAGCGACCGCACAAATACGCAGTATTTT.

This clone was seen more than once but under ten times. The chain uses TRBV5-4 and TRBJ2-5, with no clear D. Germline V gives CDR1 SGHNT, CDR2 YYREEE (reference sequence). The germline V and J ends were trimmed by 0 bases and 2 bases, with 5 bases remaining between them. The CDR3 contains 13 residues. The CDR3: CASSLVGQETQYF. DNA for the CDR3: TGTGCCAGCAGCTTGGTTGGACAAGAGACCCAGTACTTC.

The chain couples TRBV6-1 to TRBJ2-5; TRBD1 matches at 8 bases. The ends lost 0 bases at V and 5 bases at J; junction bases unmatched: 5. Germline CDR1 is MNHNS and CDR2 is SASEGT. The CDR3 consists of 15 residues. CDR3 nucleotide sequence: TGTGCCAGCAGTGAAGCTTCAGGGGGCCTGGAGACCCAGTACTTC. Amino acid sequence: CASSEASGGLETQYF.

V is TRBV6-5 and J is TRBJ2-3; 9 nucleotides agree with TRBD1. Germline V CDR1 and CDR2: MNHEY, SVGAGI. Trimming at V came to 4 bases and at J to 5 bases, leaving 7 bases not matched to a gene. The CDR3 sequence is 15 residues long. The CDR3 spells CASSSHRGRRDTQYF. In DNA form, the CDR3 reads TGTGCCAGCAGTTCCCACAGGGGGCGAAGAGATACGCAGTATTTT.

This clone has more than one count but fewer than ten. Mismatch with germline at one junction end may stem from a read error. Additional DNA sequences in this sample encode the identical CDR3. V and J are TRBV4-1 and TRBJ1-2; TRBD1 might be the D (5 bases). The CDR3 has 15 residues. Germline V lookup: CDR1 MGHRA, CDR2 YSYEKL. CDR3 region: CASSQDFTGGYGYTF. In nucleotides, the CDR3 is TGTGCCAGCAGCCAAGATTTTACGGGGGGCTATGGCTACACCTTC.

V usage is TRBV6-1 and J usage is TRBJ2-1, with a weak D call TRBD1 (5 bases). V was pared by 5 bases and J by 7 bases, with 15 bases between. The CDR3 length is 14 residues. The germline gives CDR1 MNHNS, CDR2 SASEGT. The CDR3 DNA is TGTGCCAGCAGTTCCTCAGGGATAAGGAATGAGCAGTTCTTC. Encoded protein: CASSSSGIRNEQFF.

This chain connects TRBV11-3 to TRBJ2-7; D remains unclear. This CDR3 region has 13 residues. Per the germline V gene, CDR1 is SGHNT and CDR2 is YENEEA. Between the trimmed V and J ends, which lost 5 bases and 6 bases, there was a span of 14 bases. CDR3: CASSPAVAREQYF. The CDR3 DNA reads TGTGCCAGCAGCCCGGCGGTGGCGCGCGAGCAGTACTTC.

This clone came up a few times. The CDR3 sequence: CASSMGRDGIQYF. CDR3 DNA: TGTGCCAGTAGTATGGGGAGGGATGGCATTCAGTACTTC. The rearrangement uses TRBV19 and TRBJ2-4; TRBD2 agrees at 7 bases. Trimming at V came to 3 bases and at J to 9 bases, leaving 5 bases not matched to a gene. The length of the CDR3 is 13 residues. The germline gives CDR1 LNHDA, CDR2 SQIVND (reference sequence).

In its sample, this clone was seen a few times. The rearrangement joins TRBV2 to TRBJ2-2; D might be TRBD1 (5 bases). Germline V gene data show CDR1 as SNHLY and CDR2 as FYNNEI. The CDR3 sequence is 13 residues long. Trimming removed 6 bases from V and 5 bases from J, with 10 bases in between. The CDR3 here is CASRGDRTGELFF. For the CDR3, the DNA is TGTGCCAGCAGAGGAGACAGAACCGGGGAGCTGTTTTTT.

The rearrangement joins TRBV25-1 to TRBJ2-3; D remains unclear. The length of the CDR3 is 13 residues. Germline assignment: CDR1 MGHDK and CDR2 SYGVNS. The V end lost 6 bases, the J end lost 2 bases, and 9 bases lay between the germline ends. The CDR3 bases are TGTGCCAGCAGCCCCCCGAACACAGATACGCAGTATTTT. Translation gives CASSPPNTDTQYF.

This chain's CDR3 is CASRQAIASYEQYF. As DNA, the CDR3 is TGTGCCAGTAGACAGGCGATTGCCTCCTACGAGCAGTACTTC. The rearrangement joins TRBV19 to TRBJ2-5; D perhaps matches TRBD1 (5 bases). The end of the DNA fits TRBJ2-7 better, so the J call may be wrong. CDR1 is LNHDA and CDR2 is SQIVND in the germline V gene (reference sequence). The CDR3 runs 14 residues.

The V and J genes are TRBV5-1 and TRBJ2-5, with unresolved D. V was trimmed by 4 bases and J by 2 bases, leaving 12 bases between them. Per the germline V gene, CDR1 is SGHRS and CDR2 is YFSETQ. This CDR3 is 14 amino acids long. CDR3 protein: CASSGDTLQETQYF. CDR3 in DNA: TGCGCCAGCAGCGGAGACACTCTACAAGAGACCCAGTACTTC.

This clone has more than one count but fewer than ten. This CDR3 is also generated by other DNA sequences in the sample. V is TRBV7-3 and J is TRBJ2-2; TRBD2 agrees at 9 bases. This CDR3 comprises 15 residues. Germline-derived CDR1 and CDR2 are SGHTA and FQGTGA. V gave up 2 bases and J gave up 5 bases; unmatched junction bases: 3. The CDR3 nucleotides read TGTGCCAGCAGCTTAGGGCTAGCGGGAACCGGGGAGCTGTTTTTT. It yields the protein CASSLGLAGTGELFF. The full variable domain, completed using reference TRBV7-3 and TRBJ2-2, is GAGVSQTPSNKVTEKGKYVELRCDPISGHTALYWYRQSLGQGPEFLIYFQGTGAADDSGLPNDRFFAVRPEGSVSTLKIQRTERGDSAVYLCASSLGLAGTGELFFGEGSRLTVL.

This clone has just a few counts. Other DNA sequences within the sample encode an identical CDR3. The rearrangement links TRBV20-1 to TRBJ1-1; D not resolved. CDR3 length: 11 amino acids. Trimming cost V 3 bases and J 1 base, with 3 bases left between them. Germline lookup yields CDR1 DFQATT and CDR2 SNEGSKA (reference sequence). The CDR3 bases are TGCAGTGCTAGCAAGAACACTGAAGCTTTCTTT. It codes for CSASKNTEAFF.

As concerns this clone: Other nucleotide sequences from this sample produce the same CDR3. The genes are TRBV2 and TRBJ2-7, with D uncertain. Germline loops: CDR1 SNHLY, CDR2 FYNNEI. V was pared by 6 bases and J by 4 bases, with 10 bases between. CDR3 length: 12 residues. The CDR3 loop is CASSLTTYEQYF. For the CDR3, the DNA is TGTGCCAGCAGCCTGACCACATACGAGCAGTACTTC. The full variable domain, rest sourced from reference TRBV2 and TRBJ2-7, is EPEVTQTPSHQVTQMGQEVILRCVPISNHLYFYWYRQILGQKVEFLVSFYNNEISEKSEIFDDQFSVERPDGSNFTLKIRSTKLEDSAMYFCASSLTTYEQYFGPGTRLTVT.

Comment on this clone: Other nucleotide sequences from this sample produce the same CDR3. The chain employs TRBV6-5 and TRBJ2-1; 8 bases match TRBD1. This CDR3 is 15 amino acids long. V was clipped by 6 bases and J by 0 bases; unmatched bases: 4. Germline CDR1 is MNHEY and CDR2 is SVGAGI. Here the CDR3 DNA reads TGTGCCAGCAGCCTCACAGGGGGCTCCTACAATGAGCAGTTCTTC. Amino acid sequence: CASSLTGGSYNEQFF.

This clone turned up a few times. The chain couples TRBV6-5 to TRBJ1-2, with D perhaps matching TRBD1 (5 bases). Germline lookup yields CDR1 MNHEY and CDR2 SVGAGI. The CDR3 sequence is 12 residues long. The germline V and J ends were trimmed by 2 bases and 8 bases, with 9 bases remaining between them. The CDR3 nucleotides read TGTGCCAGCAGTTACCATGGGGACGGCTACACCTTC. Its protein product is CASSYHGDGYTF.

At least ten counts were recorded for this clone. J is TRBJ2-7 and V is TRBV14, with 8 nucleotides matching TRBD1. J lost 5 bases, V lost 3 bases, and 6 bases had no gene match. This CDR3 has 14 amino acids. Germline V lookup: CDR1 SGHDN, CDR2 FVKESK. CDR3: CASSHFLRGHEQYF. The CDR3 DNA sequence: TGTGCCAGCAGCCACTTCCTCAGGGGGCACGAGCAGTACTTC.

The chain has TRBV15 and TRBJ1-1; D ambiguous. The CDR3 loop spans 15 amino acids. V was trimmed by 1 base and J by 1 base, leaving 10 bases between them. Germline V CDR1 and CDR2: LNHNV, YYDKDF (reference sequence). CDR3 residues: CATSRGGPRNTEAFF. CDR3 sequence (DNA): TGTGCCACCAGCAGAGGAGGGCCCCGGAACACTGAAGCTTTCTTT. Combining the CDR3 with reference TRBV15 and TRBJ1-1 gives the whole variable domain DAMVIQNPRYQVTQFGKPVTLSCSQTLNHNVMYWYQQKSSQAPKLLFHYYDKDFNNEADTPDNFQSRRPNTSFCFLDIRSPGLGDTAMYLCATSRGGPRNTEAFFGQGTRLTVV.